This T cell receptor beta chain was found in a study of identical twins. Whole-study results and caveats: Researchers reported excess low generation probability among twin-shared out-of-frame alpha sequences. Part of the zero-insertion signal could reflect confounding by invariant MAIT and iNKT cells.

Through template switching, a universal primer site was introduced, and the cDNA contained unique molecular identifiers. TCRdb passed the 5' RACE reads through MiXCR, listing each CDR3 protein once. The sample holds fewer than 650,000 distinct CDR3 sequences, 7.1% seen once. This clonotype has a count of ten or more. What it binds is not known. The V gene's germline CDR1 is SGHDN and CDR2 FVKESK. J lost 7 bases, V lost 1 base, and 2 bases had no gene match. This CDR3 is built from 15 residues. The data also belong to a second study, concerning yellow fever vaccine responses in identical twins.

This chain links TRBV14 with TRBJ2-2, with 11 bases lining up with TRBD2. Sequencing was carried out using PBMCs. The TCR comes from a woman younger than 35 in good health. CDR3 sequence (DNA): TGTGCCAGCAGCCAAGCACTAGCGGGAGTCGGGGAGCTGTTTTTT. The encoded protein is CASSQALAGVGELFF.